Below, 25 T cell receptor beta chains from the same sample are listed, as sequenced in a study of early T cells in non-severe SARS-CoV-2 infection. TCRdb passed the 5' RACE reads through MiXCR, listing each CDR3 protein once. The sample yields about 97,000 distinct CDR3 sequences, approximately 9.9% seen once. The sequences come from whole blood, collected at baseline. These receptor sequences come from an adult who was a healthcare worker with PCR-confirmed SARS-CoV-2 infection or an uninfected control (not recorded which).

This clonotype was seen repeatedly, ten times or more. The junction departs from the called germline gene at one end, perhaps through a read error. The chain joins TRBV6-6 to TRBJ1-6; D remains ambiguous. Looked up from germline, CDR1 is MNHNY and CDR2 is SVGAGI (reference sequence). The CDR3 spans 13 residues. CDR3: CASTQSYTSPLHF. The CDR3 DNA reads TGTGCCAGCACCCAAAGTTATACTTCACCCCTCCACTTT.

The chain combines TRBV18 with TRBJ2-5; 15 nucleotides agree with TRBD2. CDR1 and CDR2 from the germline V gene are KGHSH and LQKENI. The CDR3 is made up of 16 amino acids. Trimming took 0 bases from V and 4 from J; bases not matched to a gene: 0. The DNA of the CDR3 is TGTGCCAGCTCACCACCGGGACTAGCGGGAGGAGAGACCCAGTACTTC. Translating it yields CASSPPGLAGGETQYF.

This sequence joins TRBV5-1 and TRBJ2-4; 10 bases line up with TRBD2. Germline V gene data show CDR1 as SGHRS and CDR2 as YFSETQ. J lost 6 bases, V lost 0 bases, and 3 bases had no gene match. The CDR3 totals 15 residues. DNA for the CDR3: TGCGCCAGCAGCTTGGTAGCGGGGGGACCAAACATTCAGTACTTC. Protein product: CASSLVAGGPNIQYF.

This clonotype came up a few times. The V and J genes are TRBV20-1 and TRBJ1-3; 9 positions agree with TRBD1. The V gene's germline CDR1 is DFQATT and CDR2 SNEGSKA (reference sequence). This CDR3 contains 15 residues. Trimming removed 3 bases from V and 0 bases from J; junction bases left unmatched: 3. The CDR3: CSARHRGLSGNTIYF. CDR3 DNA: TGCAGTGCTAGGCACAGGGGGCTCTCTGGAAACACCATATATTTT.

The table lists this clonotype with many counts. This chain connects TRBV3-1 to TRBJ2-6; TRBD1 matches at 7 bases. With V trimmed by 4 bases and J by 1 base, 1 base remained unmatched. CDR1 is LGHDT, CDR2 YNNKEL, per germline (reference sequence). The length of the CDR3 is 15 residues. DNA of the CDR3: TGTGCCAGCAGCCCGACAGGGTCTGGGGCCAACGTCCTGACTTTC. Translation gives CASSPTGSGANVLTF.

This clonotype occurred a few times. The chain carries TRBV28 and TRBJ1-5, with 10 bases aligning to TRBD1. This CDR3 has 19 residues. Germline CDR1 MDHEN, CDR2 SYDVKM. V lost 0 bases to trimming and J lost 0 bases; unmatched junction nucleotides: 8. The CDR3 nucleotides are TGTGCCAGCAGTTTATGGACGGGACAGGGGTTGGATAGCAATCAGCCCCAGCATTTT. Translating it yields CASSLWTGQGLDSNQPQHF.

This clonotype was observed at least ten times. The genes are TRBV19 and TRBJ2-4, with TRBD2 identical over 7 bases. Germline-derived CDR1 and CDR2 are LNHDA and SQIVND (reference sequence). The CDR3 loop spans 16 amino acids. J was trimmed by 1 base and V by 3 bases; bases with no gene match: 6. This CDR3 reads CASSILLAPAKNIQYF. The CDR3 DNA follows: TGTGCCAGTAGTATTTTACTAGCGCCCGCCAAAAACATTCAGTACTTC.

CDR3 protein: CASSLGRAGGSYNEQFF. The CDR3 DNA sequence: TGTGCCAGCAGCTTGGGTAGGGCGGGAGGTTCCTACAATGAGCAGTTCTTC. V usage is TRBV11-2 and J usage is TRBJ2-1, with 8 bases identical to TRBD2. The J segment lost 1 base and the V segment lost 3 bases, leaving 8 bases of the junction unmatched. CDR3 length: 17 residues. Germline CDR1 and CDR2: SGHAT and FQNNGV.

This clonotype was detected only a few times. The J gene is TRBJ1-2, the V gene TRBV30; D unclear. This CDR3 contains 12 residues. V was clipped by 2 bases and J by 4 bases, with 8 bases between them. CDR1 and CDR2 (germline): GTSNPN, SVGIG (reference sequence). CDR3 residues: CAWSYEGYGYTF. In DNA, the CDR3 is TGTGCCTGGAGTTACGAGGGCTATGGCTACACCTTC.

This chain uses TRBV14 with TRBJ2-3; D is perhaps TRBD2 (5 bases). The CDR3 sequence is 15 residues long. CDR1 SGHDN and CDR2 FVKESK come from the germline V gene. V was trimmed by 5 bases and J by 1 base, leaving 13 bases between them. CDR3 in DNA: TGTGCCAGCAGCTGGACCAGCGGCCGCACAGATACGCAGTATTTT. Translation: CASSWTSGRTDTQYF. Looking up the rest from reference TRBV14 and TRBJ2-3 gives the full variable domain: EAGVTQFPSHSVIEKGQTVTLRCDPISGHDNLYWYRRVMGKEIKFLLHFVKESKQDESGMPNNRFLAERTGGTYSTLKVQPAELEDSGVYFCASSWTSGRTDTQYFGPGTRLTVL.

This clonotype came up many times. The rearrangement joins TRBV4-3 to TRBJ2-1; no clear D. Trimming stripped 4 bases from V and 3 bases from J, with 13 bases between. The CDR3 length is 15 residues. Germline V gives CDR1 LGHNA, CDR2 YSLEER. The CDR3 region is CASSPAVSDYNEQFF. The CDR3 nucleotides are TGCGCCAGCAGCCCCGCAGTGTCCGACTACAATGAGCAGTTCTTC.

This chain uses TRBV5-1 with TRBJ1-1; D uncertain. Per germline, CDR1 SGHRS and CDR2 YFSETQ. The CDR3 loop spans 14 amino acids. V lost 4 bases to trimming and J lost 4 bases, with 14 bases between them. For the CDR3, the DNA is TGCGCCAGCAGCCTCGACGCCGAGCTCACTGAAGCTTTCTTT. Translated, it gives CASSLDAELTEAFF.

The V call is TRBV7-3, the J call TRBJ1-6; TRBD1 is a possible D gene (5 bases). V lost 2 bases and J lost 0, with 11 bases in between. This CDR3 is built from 17 residues. Germline V lookup: CDR1 SGHTA, CDR2 FQGTGA. The CDR3 region has the DNA TGTGCCAGCAGCTTATTTGGGGGAAGCTCCTATAATTCACCCCTCCACTTT. The encoded protein is CASSLFGGSSYNSPLHF.

The chain recombines TRBV20-1 with TRBJ1-1, with D possibly matching TRBD1 (5 bases). This CDR3 comprises 13 residues. Trimming shortened V by 1 base and J by 7 bases, and 13 bases separated the two germline ends. From germline, CDR1 is DFQATT and CDR2 SNEGSKA (reference sequence). As DNA, the CDR3 is TGCAGTGCTAGAGGGGGGATCGGAGGTGAAGCTTTCTTT. This gives the protein CSARGGIGGEAFF.

This clonotype has just a few counts. The chain carries TRBV4-1 and TRBJ2-5; 7 nucleotides match TRBD1. CDR1 MGHRA and CDR2 YSYEKL come from the germline V gene. J lost 4 bases, V lost 5 bases, and 7 bases had no gene match. The CDR3 covers 14 residues. The CDR3 DNA sequence: TGCGCCAGCAGCTTCCGACAGGGTTTAGAGACCCAGTACTTC. Protein sequence: CASSFRQGLETQYF.

This clonotype was found many times. V is TRBV5-5 and J is TRBJ2-4; D is uncertain. V gave up 5 bases and J gave up 5 bases, with 11 bases separating them. This CDR3 has 13 amino acids. CDR1 and CDR2 from the germline V gene are SGHKS and YYEKEE (reference sequence). The CDR3 nucleotides read TGTGCCAGCAGGACCTTAGGTGAAAACATTCAGTACTTC. This codes for CASRTLGENIQYF. Drawing the rest from reference TRBV5-5 and TRBJ2-4, the complete variable domain is DAGVTQSPTHLIKTRGQQVTLRCSPISGHKSVSWYQQVLGQGPQFIFQYYEKEERGRGNFPDRFSARQFPNYSSELNVNALLLGDSALYLCASRTLGENIQYFGAGTRLSVL.

This chain joins TRBV6-5 and TRBJ2-1; no reliable D call. The CDR3 extends over 15 amino acids. Germline assignment: CDR1 MNHEY and CDR2 SVGAGI. V was shortened by 2 bases and J by 5 bases, with 13 bases between the two germline ends. The CDR3: CASSYGVWADNEQFF. In DNA, the CDR3 is TGTGCCAGCAGTTACGGAGTTTGGGCAGACAATGAGCAGTTCTTC.

The rearrangement joins TRBV29-1 to TRBJ1-1; D is unresolved. The CDR3 consists of 13 residues. CDR1 SQVTM and CDR2 ANQGSEA come from the germline V gene. V lost 5 bases, J lost 7 bases, and 17 bases lay in between. CDR3 residues: CSVLLRTLGEAFF. The CDR3 DNA reads as TGCAGCGTTCTCCTGAGAACGCTCGGTGAAGCTTTCTTT.

This sequence joins TRBV9 and TRBJ1-3; D may be TRBD1 (5 bases). The length of the CDR3 is 14 residues. CDR1 is SGDLS and CDR2 is YYNGEE in the germline V gene. The V end lost 4 bases, the J end lost 2 bases, and 10 bases lay between the germline ends. CDR3 nucleotide sequence: TGTGCCAGCAGCCCACAGGTGGCTGGAAACACCATATATTTT. Its translation is CASSPQVAGNTIYF.

In its sample, this clonotype was seen a few times. The chain is built from TRBV6-5 and TRBJ2-4, with TRBD1 matching 9 bases. The germline V gene has CDR1 MNHEY and CDR2 SVGAGI. The J segment lost 2 bases and the V segment lost 0 bases, leaving 11 bases of the junction unmatched. The CDR3 has 19 residues. CDR3 sequence: CASSYSRQGVGGSKNIQYF. The CDR3 nucleotides read TGTGCCAGCAGTTACTCGAGACAGGGGGTTGGAGGGTCCAAAAACATTCAGTACTTC.

This clonotype was counted ten times or more. The V gene is TRBV20-1, the J gene TRBJ2-5, with D perhaps matching TRBD1 or TRBD2 (5 bases each). The V gene lost 8 bases and the J gene lost 12 bases, with 13 bases spanning the gap. The CDR3 covers 9 residues. The germline CDR1 and CDR2 sequences are DFQATT and SNEGSKA (reference sequence). Here the CDR3 DNA reads TGCAGTCCACAACTGGGGGAGTACTTC. Translated: CSPQLGEYF.

This clonotype was found many times. The chain uses TRBV12-5 and TRBJ2-1, with TRBD1 matching 8 bases. Germline CDR1 is LGHNT and CDR2 is FRNRAP. Trimming removed 1 base from V and 9 bases from J; junction bases left unmatched: 2. The CDR3 sequence is 13 residues long. The CDR3, as DNA: TGTGCTAGTGGTTTGGAGACAGGGGTTGAGCAGTTCTTC. Its protein product is CASGLETGVEQFF.

The rearrangement links TRBV7-2 to TRBJ2-4; 9 nucleotides align to TRBD2. V lost 3 bases to trimming and J lost 3 bases; unmatched junction nucleotides: 0. This CDR3 region has 14 residues. CDR1 SGHTA and CDR2 FQGNSA come from the germline V gene. The CDR3 DNA sequence: TGTGCCAGCAGCTTTAGCGGGGGCAAAAACATTCAGTACTTC. This gives the protein CASSFSGGKNIQYF.

This clonotype was recorded at least ten times. The CDR3 region has the DNA TGTGCCCTCAGCCGGGCAGGGAATTACGAGCAGTACTTC. Its protein is CALSRAGNYEQYF. The chain recombines TRBV6-1 with TRBJ2-7; a possible D gene is TRBD1 (5 bases). V lost 11 bases, J lost 4 bases, and 18 bases lay in between. Germline V lookup: CDR1 MNHNS, CDR2 SASEGT. CDR3 length: 13 residues.

The rearrangement joins TRBV7-3 to TRBJ2-3; weak D call: TRBD1 (7 bases). With 8 bases removed from V and 2 bases from J, the gap between germline ends came to 17 bases. The CDR3 is 15 residues long. Germline CDR1 reads SGHTA; CDR2 reads FQGTGA. In DNA form, the CDR3 reads TGTGCCAGCTCCCAGGGGGACTCCCTCACAGATACGCAGTATTTT. It yields the protein CASSQGDSLTDTQYF. Together with reference TRBV7-3 and TRBJ2-3, the CDR3 gives the full variable domain: GAGVSQTPSNKVTEKGKYVELRCDPISGHTALYWYRQSLGQGPEFLIYFQGTGAADDSGLPNDRFFAVRPEGSVSTLKIQRTERGDSAVYLCASSQGDSLTDTQYFGPGTRLTVL.